This T cell receptor (beta chain) was profiled in a study of vaccination and CD4 T cells after COVID-19. Study-level background: A positive SARS-CoV-2 nasal swab PCR result was recorded for each convalescent patient; about nine were mild and one severe. Stimuli were overlapping spike peptide pools of SARS-CoV-2 and three common cold coronaviruses (HCoV-NL63, HCoV-OC43, HCoV-229E). Treatment of control cultures consisted of a CEFX pool, an HIV-1 Nef pool, or no peptide.

With the Oncomine TCR Beta short-read assay, DNA from cultured CD4+ T cells was sequenced. TCRdb processed the PCR reads anew with MiXCR; each CDR3 protein has one entry. The sample holds around 15,000 distinct CDR3 sequences, about half seen once. The time point denotes: late sampling 161 to 241 days after vaccination in a few convalescent patients. The treatment here: roughly 10-day PBMC culture with coronavirus spike peptide pools or control peptides (ViraFEST assay). T cells were expanded with peptide pools, and expanded clonotypes were identified by TCR sequencing. The CDR3 contains 15 residues. In germline, CDR1 is SGHAT, CDR2 FQDESV (reference sequence). V shed 4 bases, J shed 4 bases, and the junction held 7 bases outside the gene matches. Regarding this clonotype: Its antigen is undetermined.

This rearrangement joins TRBV11-1 to TRBJ2-5; 9 bases are shared with TRBD1. Source: CD4+ T cells from blood, cultured in vitro, taken about 7 months after SARS-CoV-2 vaccination. The origin of this receptor is a human donor who had recovered from COVID-19. The chain's CDR3 is CASSSRQGVGETQYF. DNA of the CDR3: TGTGCCAGCAGCTCGCGACAGGGGGTTGGAGAGACCCAGTACTTC.